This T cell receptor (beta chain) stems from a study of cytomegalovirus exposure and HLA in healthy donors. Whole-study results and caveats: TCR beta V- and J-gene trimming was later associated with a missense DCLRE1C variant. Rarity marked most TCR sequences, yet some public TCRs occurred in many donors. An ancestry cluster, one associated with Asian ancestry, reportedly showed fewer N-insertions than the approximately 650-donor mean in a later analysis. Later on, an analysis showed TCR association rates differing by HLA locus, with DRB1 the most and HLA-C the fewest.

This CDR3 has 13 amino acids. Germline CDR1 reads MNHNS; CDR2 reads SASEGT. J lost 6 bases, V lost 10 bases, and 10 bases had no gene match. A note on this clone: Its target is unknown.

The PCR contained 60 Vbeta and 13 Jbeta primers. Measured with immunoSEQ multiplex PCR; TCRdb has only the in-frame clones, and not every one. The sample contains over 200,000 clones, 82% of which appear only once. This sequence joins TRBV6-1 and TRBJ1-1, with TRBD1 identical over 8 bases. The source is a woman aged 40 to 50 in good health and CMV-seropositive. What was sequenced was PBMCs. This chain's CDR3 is CATTRDRGAEAFF. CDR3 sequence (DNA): TGTGCCACCACTAGAGACAGGGGCGCTGAAGCTTTCTTT.